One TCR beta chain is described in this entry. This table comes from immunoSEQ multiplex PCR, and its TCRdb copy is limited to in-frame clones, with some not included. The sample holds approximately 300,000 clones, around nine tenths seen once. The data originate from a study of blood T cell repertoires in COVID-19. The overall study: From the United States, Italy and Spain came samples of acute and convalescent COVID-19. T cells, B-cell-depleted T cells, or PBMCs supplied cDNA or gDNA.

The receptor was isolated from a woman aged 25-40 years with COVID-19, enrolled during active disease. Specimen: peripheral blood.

In DNA form, the CDR3 reads TGCGCCAGCAGCCAGATCCGGTTGGTCGGCTACACCTTC. Its protein product is CASSQIRLVGYTF. The rearrangement uses TRBV4-1 and TRBJ1-2, with D hard to call. CDR3 size: 13 residues. V was clipped by 3 bases and J by 8 bases, with 13 bases between them. Germline V gives CDR1 MGHRA, CDR2 YSYEKL.